Many counts were recorded for the clone carrying this T cell receptor beta chain. Its antigen is unidentified. Trimming stripped 10 bases from V and 6 bases from J, with 19 bases between. This CDR3 is 14 amino acids long. The V gene's germline CDR1 is MNHEY and CDR2 SVGEGT. In TCRdb, the reads were re-called with MiXCR into one record per CDR3 protein. In the table there are over 250,000 distinct CDR3 sequences, less than 25% of which are singletons. These data belong to a study of T cell repertoires in cytomegalovirus infection. Study-level information: Researchers turned to recently identified HLA-C-restricted CMV epitopes as well as well-studied HLA-B-restricted ones. From public TCR beta signatures came an indication of both CMV infection and matching HLA type. Study-wide results and caveats: Identification of carriers of CMV plus the relevant HLA was achieved through cumulative public TCR beta family frequency. CMV-specific HLA-C-restricted TCR beta clonotypes dominated the ex vivo response.

This receptor was taken from a human donor in good health (CMV status not recorded). Some clones in this sample may be carry-over from other donors' samples. Sample: cultured PBMCs, taken from culture after CMV antigen stimulation. This chain links TRBV6-2 or TRBV6-3 with TRBJ1-5, with D tentatively TRBD1 (5 bases). The CDR3: CATKTGRDGQPQHF. CDR3 nucleotide sequence: TGTGCCACCAAAACGGGACGGGATGGTCAGCCCCAGCATTTT.